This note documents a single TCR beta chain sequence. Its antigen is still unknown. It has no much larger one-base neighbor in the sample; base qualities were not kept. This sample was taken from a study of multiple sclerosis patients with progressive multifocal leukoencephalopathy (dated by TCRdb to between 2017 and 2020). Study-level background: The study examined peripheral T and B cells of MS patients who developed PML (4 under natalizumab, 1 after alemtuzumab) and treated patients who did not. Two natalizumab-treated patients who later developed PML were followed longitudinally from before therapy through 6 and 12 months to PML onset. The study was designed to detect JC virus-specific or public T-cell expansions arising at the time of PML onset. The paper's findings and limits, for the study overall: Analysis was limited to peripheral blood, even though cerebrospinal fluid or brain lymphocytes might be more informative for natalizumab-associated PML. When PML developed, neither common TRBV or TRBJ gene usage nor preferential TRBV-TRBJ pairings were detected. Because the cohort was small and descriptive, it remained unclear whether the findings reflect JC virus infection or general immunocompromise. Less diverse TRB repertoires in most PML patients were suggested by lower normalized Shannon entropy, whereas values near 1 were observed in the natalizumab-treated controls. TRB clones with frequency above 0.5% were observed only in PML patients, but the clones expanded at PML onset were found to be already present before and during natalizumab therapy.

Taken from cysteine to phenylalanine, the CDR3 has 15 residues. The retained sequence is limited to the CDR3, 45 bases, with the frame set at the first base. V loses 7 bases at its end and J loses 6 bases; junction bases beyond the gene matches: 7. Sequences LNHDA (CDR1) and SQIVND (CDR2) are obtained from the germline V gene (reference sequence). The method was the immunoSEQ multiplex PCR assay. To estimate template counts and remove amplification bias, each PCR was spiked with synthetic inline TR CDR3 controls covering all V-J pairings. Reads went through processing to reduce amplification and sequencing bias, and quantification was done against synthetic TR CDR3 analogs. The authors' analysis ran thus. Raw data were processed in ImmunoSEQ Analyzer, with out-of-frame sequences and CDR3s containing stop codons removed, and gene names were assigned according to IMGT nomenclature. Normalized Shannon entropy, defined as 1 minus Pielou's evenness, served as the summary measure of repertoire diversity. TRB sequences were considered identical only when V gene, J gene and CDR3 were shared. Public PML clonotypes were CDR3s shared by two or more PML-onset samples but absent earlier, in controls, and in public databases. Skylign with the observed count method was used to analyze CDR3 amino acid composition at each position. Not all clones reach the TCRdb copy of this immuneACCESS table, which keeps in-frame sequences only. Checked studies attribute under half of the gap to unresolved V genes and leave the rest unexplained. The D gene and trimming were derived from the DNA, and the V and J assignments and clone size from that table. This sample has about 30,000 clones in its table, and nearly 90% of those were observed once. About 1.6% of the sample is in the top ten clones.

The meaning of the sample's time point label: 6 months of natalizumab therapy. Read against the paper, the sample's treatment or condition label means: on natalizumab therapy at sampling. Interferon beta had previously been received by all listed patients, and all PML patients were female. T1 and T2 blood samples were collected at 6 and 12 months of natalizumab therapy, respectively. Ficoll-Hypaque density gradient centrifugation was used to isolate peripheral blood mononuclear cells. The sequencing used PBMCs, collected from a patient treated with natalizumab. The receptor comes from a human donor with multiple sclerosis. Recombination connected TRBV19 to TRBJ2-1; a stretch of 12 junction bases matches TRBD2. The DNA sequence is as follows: TGTGCCAGTACTCTAGCGGGAGGGCTTTCCAATGAGCAGTTCTTC. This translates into CASTLAGGLSNEQFF.